These T cell receptor beta chains were read from a single sample in a study of T-cell memory formation after mild COVID-19. One entry per CDR3 protein, called by TCRdb with MiXCR from the 5' RACE reads. The data hold more than 350,000 distinct CDR3 sequences, with roughly 15% observed a single time. The sequenced sample was PBMCs or a T cell subset sorted from them (not recorded which). Every receptor here comes from a man between 18 and 29 years old who had mild COVID-19 (a few samples of this study predate the infection). Cell type and time point are not known. The CDR3 runs from the conserved cysteine through the conserved F or W. D genes are given only for firm matches. Clone size is stated in some rows and not others, as once, few, many or a class when expanded.

D gene: TRBD1; V gene: TRBV5-1; J gene: TRBJ2-3; clone size: many; CDR3 protein: CASSTGQGAQDTQYF; CDR3 DNA: TGCGCCAGCAGCACGGGACAGGGGGCGCAAGATACGCAGTATTTT
D gene: TRBD1; V gene: TRBV2; J gene: TRBJ2-5; clone size: many; CDR3 protein: CASSELTRGLPQYF; CDR3 DNA: TGTGCCAGCAGTGAGCTTACCAGGGGGCTGCCCCAGTACTTC
D gene: TRBD1; V gene: TRBV29-1; J gene: TRBJ2-5; clone size: .; CDR3 protein: CSVATGLETQYF; CDR3 DNA: TGCAGCGTTGCGACAGGGCTAGAGACCCAGTACTTC
D gene: .; V gene: TRBV7-2; J gene: TRBJ2-5; clone size: .; CDR3 protein: CASSSGRQQTQYF; CDR3 DNA: TGTGCCAGCAGCTCAGGGCGCCAGCAGACCCAGTACTTC
D gene: .; V gene: TRBV3-1; J gene: TRBJ2-1; clone size: .; CDR3 protein: CASSQGGGGAFHEQFF; CDR3 DNA: TGTGCCAGCAGCCAAGGGGGAGGGGGGGCGTTCCATGAGCAGTTCTTC
D gene: .; V gene: TRBV5-1; J gene: TRBJ1-2; clone size: .; CDR3 protein: CASSLVLGPLNYGYTF; CDR3 DNA: TGCGCCAGCAGCTTGGTTCTGGGACCACTCAACTATGGCTACACCTTC
D gene: .; V gene: TRBV7-2; J gene: TRBJ2-3; clone size: many; CDR3 protein: CASSLVPRDTQYF; CDR3 DNA: TGTGCCAGCAGCTTAGTGCCTAGAGATACGCAGTATTTT
D gene: TRBD1; V gene: TRBV23-1; J gene: TRBJ2-7; clone size: .; CDR3 protein: CASSQSTPTGTAICEQYF; CDR3 DNA: TGCGCCAGCAGTCAATCGACCCCTACCGGGACAGCTATTTGCGAGCAGTACTTC
D gene: .; V gene: TRBV20-1; J gene: TRBJ1-4; clone size: many; CDR3 protein: CSASPATGLNEKLFF; CDR3 DNA: TGCAGTGCTAGCCCGGCCACAGGACTTAATGAAAAACTGTTTTTT
D gene: .; V gene: TRBV12-3/TRBV12-4; J gene: TRBJ2-1; clone size: .; CDR3 protein: CASNSNPETEGQFF; CDR3 DNA: TGTGCCAGCAACTCTAACCCGGAGACGGAGGGGCAGTTCTTC
D gene: .; V gene: TRBV12-3/TRBV12-4; J gene: TRBJ1-5; clone size: few; CDR3 protein: CASLVYPGHQPQHF; CDR3 DNA: TGTGCCAGCTTAGTCTATCCGGGGCATCAGCCCCAGCATTTT
D gene: TRBD2; V gene: TRBV7-8; J gene: TRBJ2-5; clone size: .; CDR3 protein: CASSSAGEETQYF; CDR3 DNA: TGTGCCAGCAGCTCAGCGGGAGAAGAGACCCAGTACTTC
D gene: .; V gene: TRBV7-7; J gene: TRBJ2-3; clone size: many; CDR3 protein: CASSLGRGADTQYF; CDR3 DNA: TGTGCTAGCAGCTTAGGAAGGGGCGCAGATACGCAGTATTTT
D gene: TRBD2; V gene: TRBV27; J gene: TRBJ2-3; clone size: .; CDR3 protein: CASSSLLAGGADTQYF; CDR3 DNA: TGTGCCAGCAGTTCCCTACTAGCGGGGGGAGCAGATACGCAGTATTTT
D gene: .; V gene: TRBV11-2; J gene: TRBJ2-5; clone size: .; CDR3 protein: CASCRDSRAQYF; CDR3 DNA: TGTGCCAGCTGCCGGGACTCCCGAGCCCAGTACTTC
D gene: .; V gene: TRBV5-1; J gene: TRBJ1-1; clone size: few; CDR3 protein: CASSAEGHTEAFF; CDR3 DNA: TGCGCCAGCAGCGCGGAGGGCCACACTGAAGCTTTCTTT
D gene: .; V gene: TRBV20-1; J gene: TRBJ2-1; clone size: few; CDR3 protein: CSARIDAGVDEQFF; CDR3 DNA: TGCAGTGCTCGCATCGACGCAGGGGTGGATGAGCAGTTCTTC
D gene: .; V gene: TRBV7-2; J gene: TRBJ1-6; clone size: .; CDR3 protein: CASSLDLQRPLHF; CDR3 DNA: TGTGCCAGCAGCTTAGATTTACAGAGACCCCTCCACTTT
D gene: TRBD1; V gene: TRBV6-5; J gene: TRBJ2-5; clone size: few; CDR3 protein: CASRRDRSETQYF; CDR3 DNA: TGTGCCAGCAGGCGGGACAGGTCAGAGACCCAGTACTTC
D gene: .; V gene: TRBV4-2; J gene: TRBJ2-3; clone size: .; CDR3 protein: CASSQEIAGAGGSTDTQYF; CDR3 DNA: TGTGCCAGCAGCCAAGAGATTGCGGGGGCCGGGGGCAGCACAGATACGCAGTATTTT
D gene: .; V gene: TRBV11-2; J gene: TRBJ1-2; clone size: few; CDR3 protein: CASSDIRQRAYGYTF; CDR3 DNA: TGTGCCAGCTCGGACATTCGTCAGAGGGCCTATGGCTACACCTTC
D gene: .; V gene: TRBV7-7; J gene: TRBJ2-3; clone size: many; CDR3 protein: CASSLGTGLDTQYF; CDR3 DNA: TGTGCTAGCAGCCTAGGTACAGGGCTTGATACGCAGTATTTT
D gene: .; V gene: TRBV6-2/TRBV6-3; J gene: TRBJ2-5; clone size: few; CDR3 protein: CASSYLRTGTETQYF; CDR3 DNA: TGTGCCAGCAGTTACTTACGGACGGGGACGGAGACCCAGTACTTC
D gene: .; V gene: TRBV3-1; J gene: TRBJ1-2; clone size: few; CDR3 protein: CASSQGPQVYGYTF; CDR3 DNA: TGTGCCAGCAGCCAAGGTCCCCAGGTCTATGGCTACACCTTC
D gene: .; V gene: TRBV5-1; J gene: TRBJ2-5; clone size: few; CDR3 protein: CASTSQGEGTQYF; CDR3 DNA: TGCGCCAGCACCTCGCAGGGCGAGGGGACCCAGTACTTC
D gene: .; V gene: TRBV4-1; J gene: TRBJ1-3; clone size: .; CDR3 protein: CASSHRGRDSGNTIYF; CDR3 DNA: TGCGCCAGCAGCCACCGGGGGAGAGACTCTGGAAACACCATATATTTT
D gene: .; V gene: TRBV10-3; J gene: TRBJ2-5; clone size: .; CDR3 protein: CAIGPGETQYF; CDR3 DNA: TGTGCCATTGGCCCGGGAGAGACCCAGTACTTC
D gene: .; V gene: TRBV4-1; J gene: TRBJ1-4; clone size: few; CDR3 protein: CASSPRPAEPNEKLFF; CDR3 DNA: TGCGCCAGCAGCCCCCGTCCGGCAGAACCTAATGAAAAACTGTTTTTT
D gene: .; V gene: TRBV6-2/TRBV6-3; J gene: TRBJ1-1; clone size: once; CDR3 protein: CASAEGWTEAFF; CDR3 DNA: TGTGCCAGCGCCGAGGGGTGGACTGAAGCTTTCTTT
D gene: .; V gene: TRBV7-6; J gene: TRBJ2-7; clone size: few; CDR3 protein: CASSLRTGPSYEQYF; CDR3 DNA: TGTGCCAGCAGCTTAAGAACCGGGCCGAGTTACGAGCAGTACTTC
D gene: .; V gene: TRBV20-1; J gene: TRBJ2-7; clone size: few; CDR3 protein: CSASSGEAYEQYF; CDR3 DNA: TGCAGTGCTAGCTCCGGGGAGGCCTACGAGCAGTACTTC
D gene: .; V gene: TRBV7-6; J gene: TRBJ2-7; clone size: few; CDR3 protein: CASSLNPQAYEQYF; CDR3 DNA: TGTGCCAGCAGCTTAAACCCGCAGGCCTACGAGCAGTACTTC
D gene: TRBD2; V gene: TRBV9; J gene: TRBJ2-3; clone size: .; CDR3 protein: CASSVRLAGGSDTQYF; CDR3 DNA: TGTGCCAGCAGCGTAAGACTAGCGGGGGGGTCAGATACGCAGTATTTT
D gene: .; V gene: TRBV29-1; J gene: TRBJ2-5; clone size: many; CDR3 protein: CSVVEGGETQYF; CDR3 DNA: TGCAGCGTTGTCGAGGGAGGCGAGACCCAGTACTTC
D gene: .; V gene: TRBV27; J gene: TRBJ1-1; clone size: few; CDR3 protein: CASSFSRVNTEAFF; CDR3 DNA: TGTGCCAGCAGTTTTTCCAGGGTGAACACTGAAGCTTTCTTT
D gene: .; V gene: TRBV20-1; J gene: TRBJ1-4; clone size: few; CDR3 protein: CSARGFDEKLFF; CDR3 DNA: TGCAGTGCTAGAGGGTTTGATGAAAAACTGTTTTTT
D gene: .; V gene: TRBV4-1; J gene: TRBJ1-2; clone size: .; CDR3 protein: CASSQETGGGYTF; CDR3 DNA: TGCGCCAGCAGCCAAGAAACAGGAGGCGGCTACACCTTC
D gene: TRBD1; V gene: TRBV6-5; J gene: TRBJ1-2; clone size: .; CDR3 protein: CASRSTGGNYGYTF; CDR3 DNA: TGTGCCAGCAGGAGCACAGGGGGAAACTATGGCTACACCTTC
D gene: TRBD2; V gene: TRBV5-4; J gene: TRBJ2-7; clone size: .; CDR3 protein: CASGPGGNYEQYF; CDR3 DNA: TGTGCCAGCGGTCCCGGGGGGAACTACGAGCAGTACTTC
D gene: .; V gene: TRBV7-2; J gene: TRBJ1-1; clone size: few; CDR3 protein: CASSFRQTHTEAFF; CDR3 DNA: TGTGCCAGCAGCTTCCGACAGACCCACACTGAAGCTTTCTTT
D gene: .; V gene: TRBV4-2; J gene: TRBJ2-1; clone size: .; CDR3 protein: CASSLANLGNEQFF; CDR3 DNA: TGTGCCAGCAGCCTTGCTAACTTGGGGAATGAGCAGTTCTTC
D gene: .; V gene: TRBV4-1; J gene: TRBJ1-2; clone size: few; CDR3 protein: CASSPPSEGCTF; CDR3 DNA: TGCGCCAGCAGCCCCCCGAGCGAGGGGTGCACCTTC
D gene: .; V gene: TRBV7-9; J gene: TRBJ2-3; clone size: few; CDR3 protein: CASNRLTDTQYF; CDR3 DNA: TGTGCCAGCAACCGACTCACAGATACGCAGTATTTT
D gene: TRBD1; V gene: TRBV5-1; J gene: TRBJ2-2; clone size: .; CDR3 protein: CASTKSTGDTGELFF; CDR3 DNA: TGCGCCAGCACGAAAAGTACAGGGGACACCGGGGAGCTGTTTTTT
D gene: .; V gene: TRBV5-1; J gene: TRBJ2-7; clone size: many; CDR3 protein: CASSFDQGGGYEQYF; CDR3 DNA: TGCGCCAGCAGCTTCGATCAGGGGGGAGGCTACGAGCAGTACTTC
D gene: .; V gene: TRBV28; J gene: TRBJ2-1; clone size: .; CDR3 protein: CASTLLGGGPRNEQFF; CDR3 DNA: TGTGCCAGCACCCTATTAGGAGGGGGGCCTCGCAATGAGCAGTTCTTC
D gene: .; V gene: TRBV29-1; J gene: TRBJ2-6; clone size: .; CDR3 protein: CSVEDPHGGRGSGANVLTF; CDR3 DNA: TGCAGCGTTGAAGATCCCCACGGGGGGCGCGGCTCTGGGGCCAACGTCCTGACTTTC
D gene: TRBD1; V gene: TRBV4-2; J gene: TRBJ1-4; clone size: few; CDR3 protein: CASSPRQGVANEKLFF; CDR3 DNA: TGTGCCAGCAGCCCCCGACAGGGGGTGGCTAATGAAAAACTGTTTTTT
D gene: .; V gene: TRBV7-2; J gene: TRBJ1-1; clone size: few; CDR3 protein: CASSPRGWQMNTEAFF; CDR3 DNA: TGTGCCAGCAGCCCACGGGGTTGGCAGATGAACACTGAAGCTTTCTTT
D gene: .; V gene: TRBV12-3/TRBV12-4; J gene: TRBJ2-1; clone size: few; CDR3 protein: CASSSPRYNEQFF; CDR3 DNA: TGTGCCAGCAGTTCCCCTAGGTACAATGAGCAGTTCTTC
D gene: .; V gene: TRBV27; J gene: TRBJ2-5; clone size: .; CDR3 protein: CASSQLAPQETQYF; CDR3 DNA: TGTGCCAGCAGTCAGCTAGCGCCTCAAGAGACCCAGTACTTC
D gene: TRBD1; V gene: TRBV7-2; J gene: TRBJ1-3; clone size: few; CDR3 protein: CASSVTGGSSGNTIYF; CDR3 DNA: TGTGCCAGCAGCGTCACAGGGGGAAGCTCTGGAAACACCATATATTTT
D gene: .; V gene: TRBV12-3/TRBV12-4; J gene: TRBJ2-5; clone size: few; CDR3 protein: CASSPRQGRGPETQYF; CDR3 DNA: TGTGCCAGCAGTCCACGACAGGGGAGGGGTCCAGAGACCCAGTACTTC
D gene: TRBD1; V gene: TRBV20-1; J gene: TRBJ1-2; clone size: few; CDR3 protein: CSARDSEGAYYGYTF; CDR3 DNA: TGCAGTGCTAGAGATAGCGAGGGGGCGTACTATGGCTACACCTTC
D gene: .; V gene: TRBV11-2; J gene: TRBJ1-4; clone size: .; CDR3 protein: CASSAERGSSGKLFF; CDR3 DNA: TGTGCCAGCAGCGCGGAACGGGGATCGTCAGGAAAACTGTTTTTT
D gene: .; V gene: TRBV10-1; J gene: TRBJ1-2; clone size: .; CDR3 protein: CASSRQEPNYGYTF; CDR3 DNA: TGCGCCAGCAGCCGACAGGAACCTAACTATGGCTACACCTTC